This TCR beta chain appears in the sequencing data of a study of post-analysis software for immune sequencing data (dated by TCRdb to between 2015 and 2017). With regard to the full study: Disease courses on record covered relapsing-remitting, secondary progressive and progressive-relapsing multiple sclerosis, though some patients had no subtype annotation. A subset of samples was prepared in parallel using single-end sample barcoding, then pooled and co-amplified after Illumina adapter ligation. The patient repertoires were set against about 12 previously published healthy control repertoires from donors whose ages ranged from about 6 to 25 years. Results and caveats for the whole study, not just this receptor: Four to six TRBV segments, including TRBV5-6, TRBV5-1 and TRBV20-1, were significantly more frequent in patients than controls. The multiple sclerosis patient group was slightly younger than the control group. Normalized Chao1 diversity was significantly lower in multiple sclerosis patients than controls, suggesting substantial peripheral T-cell clonal expansion. Direct clustering with F measure showed strong co-clustering of samples prepared in the same batch, prompting a batch-effect correction.

Via the germline V gene, CDR1 is SGDLS and CDR2 YYNGEE. For this chain, trimming is 4 bases at the V end and 8 bases at the J end, and the number of junction bases without a gene match is 12. The CDR3, from cysteine to phenylalanine, totals 15 residues. The only DNA kept is the CDR3, 45 bases in frame from the first base. Library generation was performed with PCR. Sequenced on an Illumina HiSeq 2500. Unique molecular identifiers were incorporated into TCR beta cDNA libraries to reduce PCR and sequencing biases. Every 1 to 10 million input T cells yielded 500,000 or so cDNA molecules, meaning each molecule approximated one T cell. The patient libraries were prepared and sequenced with the same protocol used for the earlier healthy control dataset. Within a given batch, samples were prepared together, multiplexed and sequenced on the same HiSeq lane. In the paper's pipeline: Raw barcoded reads were processed with MIGEC, discarding single-read molecular identifier groups before consensus assembly and CDR3 extraction. VDJtools was used for post-analysis of the clonotype tables, with diversity normalized by down-sampling every dataset to the smallest sample size. Repertoire overlap clustering matched CDR3 amino acid but not nucleotide sequences to correct batch-related cross-sample contamination. TCRdb reprocessed the public reads (quality trimming at Q25 with fastp, clone calling with MiXCR) and kept in-frame beta chains. Records with the same CDR3 protein are collapsed into one entry carrying the most frequent genes and DNA. These V and J calls originate from TCRdb's pipeline instead of the authors' own analysis. The sample contains roughly 730,000 distinct CDR3 sequences, around 27% of them found a single time. Together, the top ten hold roughly 0.57% of the sample.

To demonstrate the VDJtools post-analysis software, TCR beta repertoires were profiled from the peripheral blood of 10 to 15 young patients with multiple sclerosis. The multiple sclerosis patients were children and adolescents between roughly 6 and 17 years of age. This clonotype showed up just a few times. Which antigen it targets is not known. No base qualities exist here, and no much larger clone lies one base off it. The rearranged chain carries TRBV9 and TRBJ2-1, and 7 junctional nucleotides match TRBD2. The sequencing sample was made of blood. The TCR was taken from a girl aged 5-17 years with multiple sclerosis. Here the CDR3 is given as CASSPGAGLGHEQFF. The nucleotide sequence reads TGTGCCAGCAGCCCCGGAGCGGGGCTAGGCCATGAGCAGTTCTTC.